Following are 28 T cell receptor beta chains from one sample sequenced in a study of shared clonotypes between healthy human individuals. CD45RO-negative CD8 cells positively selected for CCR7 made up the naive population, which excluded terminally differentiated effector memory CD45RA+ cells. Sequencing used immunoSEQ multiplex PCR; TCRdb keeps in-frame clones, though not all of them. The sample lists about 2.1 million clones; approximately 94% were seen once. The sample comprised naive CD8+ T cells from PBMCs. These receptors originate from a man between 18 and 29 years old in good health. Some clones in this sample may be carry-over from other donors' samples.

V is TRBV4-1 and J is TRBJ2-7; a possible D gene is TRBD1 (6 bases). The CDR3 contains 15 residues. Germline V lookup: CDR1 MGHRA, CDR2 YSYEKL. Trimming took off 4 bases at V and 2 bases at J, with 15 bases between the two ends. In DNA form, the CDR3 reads TGCGCCAGCAGCCTATGGGACACCAACCCCTACGAGCAGTACTTC. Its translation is CASSLWDTNPYEQYF.

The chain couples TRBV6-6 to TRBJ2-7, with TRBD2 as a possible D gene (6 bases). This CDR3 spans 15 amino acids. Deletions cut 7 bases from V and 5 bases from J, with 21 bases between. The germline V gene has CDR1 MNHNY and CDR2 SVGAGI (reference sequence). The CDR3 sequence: CASNRDGRAVNEQYF. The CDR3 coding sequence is TGTGCCAGCAATAGGGACGGGAGAGCGGTGAACGAGCAGTACTTC.

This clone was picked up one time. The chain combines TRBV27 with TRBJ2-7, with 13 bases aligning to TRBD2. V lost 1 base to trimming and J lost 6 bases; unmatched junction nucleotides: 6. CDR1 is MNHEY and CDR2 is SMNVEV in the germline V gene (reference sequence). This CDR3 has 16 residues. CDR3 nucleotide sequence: TGTGCCAGCAGTTTATATGGACTAGCGGGAGAGGGCGAGCAGTACTTC. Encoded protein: CASSLYGLAGEGEQYF.

Here the CDR3 DNA reads TGTGCCATCAGTGCCCGAGTGGTGGATGAGCAGTTCTTC. Residues: CAISARVVDEQFF. J is TRBJ2-1 and V is TRBV10-3; D remains unclear. Germline V lookup: CDR1 ENHRY, CDR2 SYGVKD. The V end was cut by 4 bases, the J end by 8 bases, with 12 bases between. The CDR3 runs to 13 residues.

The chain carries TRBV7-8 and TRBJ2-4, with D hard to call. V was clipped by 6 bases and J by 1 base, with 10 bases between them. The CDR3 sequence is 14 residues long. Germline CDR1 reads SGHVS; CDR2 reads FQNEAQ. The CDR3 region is CASSASAAKNIQYF. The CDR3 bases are TGTGCCAGCAGTGCAAGTGCGGCCAAAAACATTCAGTACTTC.

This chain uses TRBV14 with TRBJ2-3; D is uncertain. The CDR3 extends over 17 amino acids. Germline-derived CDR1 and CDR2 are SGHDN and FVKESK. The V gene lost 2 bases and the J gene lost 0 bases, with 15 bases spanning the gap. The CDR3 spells CASSQISMPPSTDTQYF. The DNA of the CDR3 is TGTGCCAGCAGCCAAATCTCTATGCCTCCTAGCACAGATACGCAGTATTTT. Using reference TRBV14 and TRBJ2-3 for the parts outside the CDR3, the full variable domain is EAGVTQFPSHSVIEKGQTVTLRCDPISGHDNLYWYRRVMGKEIKFLLHFVKESKQDESGMPNNRFLAERTGGTYSTLKVQPAELEDSGVYFCASSQISMPPSTDTQYFGPGTRLTVL.

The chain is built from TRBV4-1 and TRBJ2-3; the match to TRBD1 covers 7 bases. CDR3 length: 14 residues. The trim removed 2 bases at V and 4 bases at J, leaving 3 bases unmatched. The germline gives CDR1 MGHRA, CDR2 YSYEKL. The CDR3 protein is CASSQRGQADTQYF. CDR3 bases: TGCGCCAGCAGCCAAAGGGGGCAGGCAGATACGCAGTATTTT.

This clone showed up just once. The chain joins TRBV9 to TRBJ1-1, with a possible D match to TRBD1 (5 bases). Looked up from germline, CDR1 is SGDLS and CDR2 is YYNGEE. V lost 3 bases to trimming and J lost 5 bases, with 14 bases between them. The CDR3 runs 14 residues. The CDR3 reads CASSALSGRTEAFF. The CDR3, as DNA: TGTGCCAGCAGCGCTCTGTCGGGACGAACTGAAGCTTTCTTT.

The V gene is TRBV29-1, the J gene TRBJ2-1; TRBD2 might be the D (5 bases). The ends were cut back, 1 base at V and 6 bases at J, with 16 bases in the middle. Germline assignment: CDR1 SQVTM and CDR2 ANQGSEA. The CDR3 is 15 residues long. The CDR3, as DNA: TGCAGCGTTGAAGGACGGGAATCCAGCCTCAATGAGCAGTTCTTC. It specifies CSVEGRESSLNEQFF.

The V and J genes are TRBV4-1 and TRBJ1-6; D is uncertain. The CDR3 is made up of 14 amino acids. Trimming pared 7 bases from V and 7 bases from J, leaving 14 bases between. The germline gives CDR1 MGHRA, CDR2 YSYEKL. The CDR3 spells CASKEGRLNSPLHF. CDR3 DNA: TGCGCCAGCAAGGAAGGACGGCTAAATTCACCCCTCCACTTT.

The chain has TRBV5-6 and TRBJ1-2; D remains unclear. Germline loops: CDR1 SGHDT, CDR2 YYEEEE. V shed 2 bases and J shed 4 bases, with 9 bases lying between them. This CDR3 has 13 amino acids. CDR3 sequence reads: CASSFLTSYGYTF. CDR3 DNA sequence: TGTGCCAGCAGCTTCCTAACCAGCTATGGCTACACCTTC.

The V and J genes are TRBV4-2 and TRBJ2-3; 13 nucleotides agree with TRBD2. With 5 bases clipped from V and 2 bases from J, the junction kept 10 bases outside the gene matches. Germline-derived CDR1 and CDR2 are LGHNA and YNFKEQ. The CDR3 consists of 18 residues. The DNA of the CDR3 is TGTGCCAGCAGCGAACTAGCGGGAGGGCCTGTTTTCACAGATACGCAGTATTTT. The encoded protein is CASSELAGGPVFTDTQYF.

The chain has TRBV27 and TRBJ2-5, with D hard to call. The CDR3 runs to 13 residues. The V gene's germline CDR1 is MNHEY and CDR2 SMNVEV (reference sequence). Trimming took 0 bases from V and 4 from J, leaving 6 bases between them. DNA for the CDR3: TGTGCCAGCAGTTTATCCCCCCCAGAGACCCAGTACTTC. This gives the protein CASSLSPPETQYF.

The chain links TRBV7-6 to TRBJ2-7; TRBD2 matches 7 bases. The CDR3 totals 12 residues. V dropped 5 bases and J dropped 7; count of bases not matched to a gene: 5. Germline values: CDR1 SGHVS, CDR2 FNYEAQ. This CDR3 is CASSPTGGEQYF. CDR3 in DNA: TGTGCCAGCAGCCCGACGGGGGGAGAGCAGTACTTC.

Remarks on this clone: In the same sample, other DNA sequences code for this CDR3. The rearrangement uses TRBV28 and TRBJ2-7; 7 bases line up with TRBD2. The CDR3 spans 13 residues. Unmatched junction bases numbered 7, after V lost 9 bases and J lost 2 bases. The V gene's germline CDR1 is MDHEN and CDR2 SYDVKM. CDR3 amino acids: CASSLAGAYEQYF. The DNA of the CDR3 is TGTGCCAGTTCCCTGGCGGGGGCCTACGAGCAGTACTTC.

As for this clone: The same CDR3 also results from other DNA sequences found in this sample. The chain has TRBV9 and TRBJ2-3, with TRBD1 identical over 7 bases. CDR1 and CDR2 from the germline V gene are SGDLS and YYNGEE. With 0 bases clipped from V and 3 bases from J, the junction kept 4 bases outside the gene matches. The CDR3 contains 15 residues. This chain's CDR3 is CASSVGGGRTDTQYF. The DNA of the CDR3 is TGTGCCAGCAGCGTAGGAGGGGGCCGAACAGATACGCAGTATTTT.

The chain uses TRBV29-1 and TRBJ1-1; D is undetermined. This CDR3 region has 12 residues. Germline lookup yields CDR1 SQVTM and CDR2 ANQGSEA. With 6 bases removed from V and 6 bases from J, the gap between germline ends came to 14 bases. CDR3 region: CSVVNPLAEAFF. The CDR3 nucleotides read TGCAGCGTCGTCAACCCCCTAGCTGAAGCTTTCTTT.

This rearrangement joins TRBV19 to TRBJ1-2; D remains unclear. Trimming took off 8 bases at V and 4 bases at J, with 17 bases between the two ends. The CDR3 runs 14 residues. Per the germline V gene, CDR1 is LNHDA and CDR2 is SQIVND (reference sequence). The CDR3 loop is CASLKVEEGYGYTF. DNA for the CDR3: TGTGCCAGTCTTAAAGTTGAGGAGGGCTATGGCTACACCTTC.

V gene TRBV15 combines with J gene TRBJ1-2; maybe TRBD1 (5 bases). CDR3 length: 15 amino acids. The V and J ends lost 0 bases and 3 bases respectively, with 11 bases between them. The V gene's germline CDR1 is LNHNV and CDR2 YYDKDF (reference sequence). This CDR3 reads CATSREKGLYYGYTF. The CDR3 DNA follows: TGTGCCACCAGCAGAGAGAAGGGACTCTACTATGGCTACACCTTC.

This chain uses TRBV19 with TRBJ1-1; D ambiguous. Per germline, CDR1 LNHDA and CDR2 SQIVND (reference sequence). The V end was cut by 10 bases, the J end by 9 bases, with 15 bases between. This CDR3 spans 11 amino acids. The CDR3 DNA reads TGTGCCACCAGTCCCGGATCTCAAGCTTTCTTT. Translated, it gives CATSPGSQAFF.

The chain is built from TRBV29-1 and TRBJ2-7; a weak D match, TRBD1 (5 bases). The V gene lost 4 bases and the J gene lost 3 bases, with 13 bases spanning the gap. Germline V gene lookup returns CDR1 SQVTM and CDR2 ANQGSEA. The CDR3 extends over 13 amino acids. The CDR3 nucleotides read TGCAGCGTTGGGGCCGGGCAGGGCTACGAGCAGTACTTC. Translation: CSVGAGQGYEQYF.

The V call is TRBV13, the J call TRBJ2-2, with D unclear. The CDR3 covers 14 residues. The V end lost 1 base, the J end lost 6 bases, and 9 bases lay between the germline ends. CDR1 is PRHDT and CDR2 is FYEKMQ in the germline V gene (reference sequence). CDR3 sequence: CASSLAHSAGELFF. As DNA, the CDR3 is TGTGCCAGCAGCTTAGCCCATTCGGCCGGGGAGCTGTTTTTT.

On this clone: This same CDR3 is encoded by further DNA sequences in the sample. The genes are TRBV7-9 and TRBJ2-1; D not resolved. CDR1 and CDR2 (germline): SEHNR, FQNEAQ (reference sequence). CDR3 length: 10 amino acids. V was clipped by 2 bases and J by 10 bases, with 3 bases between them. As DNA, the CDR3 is TGTGCCAGCAGCTTACGGGAGCAGTTCTTC. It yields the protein CASSLREQFF.

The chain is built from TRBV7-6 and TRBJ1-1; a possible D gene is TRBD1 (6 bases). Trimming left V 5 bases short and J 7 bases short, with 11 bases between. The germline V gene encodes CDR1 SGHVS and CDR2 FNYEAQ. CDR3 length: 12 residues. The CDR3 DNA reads TGTGCCAGCAGCGATGAGACAGGTGAAGCTTTCTTT. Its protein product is CASSDETGEAFF.

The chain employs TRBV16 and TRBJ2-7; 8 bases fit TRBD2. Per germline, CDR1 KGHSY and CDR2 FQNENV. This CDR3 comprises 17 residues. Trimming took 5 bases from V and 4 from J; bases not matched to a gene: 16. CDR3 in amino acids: CASSEFLLAGGTYEQYF. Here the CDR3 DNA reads TGTGCCAGCAGCGAATTTCTCTTGGCGGGAGGTACTTACGAGCAGTACTTC.

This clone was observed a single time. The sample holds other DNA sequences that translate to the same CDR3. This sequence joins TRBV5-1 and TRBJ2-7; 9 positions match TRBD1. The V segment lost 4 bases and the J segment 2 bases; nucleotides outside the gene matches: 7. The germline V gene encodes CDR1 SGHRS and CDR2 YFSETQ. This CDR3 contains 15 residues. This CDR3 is CASSPGTGRPYEQYF. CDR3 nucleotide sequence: TGCGCCAGCAGCCCAGGGACAGGGAGACCCTACGAGCAGTACTTC.

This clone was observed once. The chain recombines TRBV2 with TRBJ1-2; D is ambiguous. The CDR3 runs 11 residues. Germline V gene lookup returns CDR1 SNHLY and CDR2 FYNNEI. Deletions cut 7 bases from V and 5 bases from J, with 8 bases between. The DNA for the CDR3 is TGTGCCAGCACCCCAGTATATGGCTACACCTTC. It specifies CASTPVYGYTF.

The CDR3 nucleotides read TGTGCCAGCGGCCGGGGCCAGAACACCGGGGAGCTGTTTTTT. It translates to CASGRGQNTGELFF. The chain is built from TRBV9 and TRBJ2-2; perhaps D is TRBD1 or TRBD2 (5 bases each). Germline assignment: CDR1 SGDLS and CDR2 YYNGEE. Trimming left V 7 bases short and J 1 base short, with 11 bases between. The length of the CDR3 is 14 residues.